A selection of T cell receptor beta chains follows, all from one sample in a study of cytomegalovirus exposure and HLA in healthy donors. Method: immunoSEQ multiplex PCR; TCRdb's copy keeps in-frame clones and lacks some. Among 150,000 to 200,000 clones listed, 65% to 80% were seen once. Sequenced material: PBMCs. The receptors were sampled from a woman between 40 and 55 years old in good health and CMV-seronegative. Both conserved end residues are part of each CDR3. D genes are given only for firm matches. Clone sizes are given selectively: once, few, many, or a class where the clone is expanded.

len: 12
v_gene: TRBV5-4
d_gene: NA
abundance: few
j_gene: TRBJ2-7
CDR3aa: CASSLPAGEQYF
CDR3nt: TGTGCCAGCAGTTTACCGGCGGGCGAGCAGTACTTC

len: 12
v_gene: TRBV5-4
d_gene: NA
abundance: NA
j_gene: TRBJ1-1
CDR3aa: CASSLETAGAFF
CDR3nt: TGTGCCAGCAGCTTGGAGACGGCGGGAGCTTTCTTT

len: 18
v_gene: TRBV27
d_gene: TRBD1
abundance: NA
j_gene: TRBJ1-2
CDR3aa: CASSFLLGIETGGYGYTF
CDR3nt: TGTGCCAGCAGTTTCCTTCTTGGGATCGAGACAGGGGGCTATGGCTACACCTTC

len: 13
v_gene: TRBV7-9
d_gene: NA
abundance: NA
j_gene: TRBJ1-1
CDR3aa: CASNLVRGTKAFF
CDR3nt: TGTGCCAGCAATTTGGTACGGGGGACCAAAGCTTTCTTT

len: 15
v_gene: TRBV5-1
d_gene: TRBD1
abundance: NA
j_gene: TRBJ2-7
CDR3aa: CASSSPGQPSYEQYF
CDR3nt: TGCGCCAGCAGCTCGCCGGGACAGCCGTCCTACGAGCAGTACTTC

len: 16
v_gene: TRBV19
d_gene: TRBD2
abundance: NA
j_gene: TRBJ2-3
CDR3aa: CASSGPASGEGPTQYF
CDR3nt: TGTGCCAGTAGTGGACCGGCTAGCGGGGAGGGACCTACGCAGTATTTT

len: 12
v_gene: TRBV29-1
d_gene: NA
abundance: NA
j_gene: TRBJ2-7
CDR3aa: CSVGGQGSEQYF
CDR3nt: TGCAGCGTTGGAGGTCAGGGTAGCGAGCAGTACTTC

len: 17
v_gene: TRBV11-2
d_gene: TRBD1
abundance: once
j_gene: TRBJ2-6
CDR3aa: CASSRGRGGAGANVLTF
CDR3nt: TGTGCCAGCAGCCGGGGCCGAGGGGGCGCTGGGGCCAACGTCCTGACTTTC

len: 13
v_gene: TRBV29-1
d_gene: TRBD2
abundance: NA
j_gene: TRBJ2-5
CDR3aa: CSVVSGRGETQYF
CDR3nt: TGCAGCGTCGTTAGCGGGAGGGGAGAGACCCAGTACTTC

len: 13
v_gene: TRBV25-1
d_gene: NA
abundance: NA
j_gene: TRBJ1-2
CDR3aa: CASSVFIGYGYTF
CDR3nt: TGTGCCAGCAGTGTGTTTATCGGCTATGGCTACACCTTC

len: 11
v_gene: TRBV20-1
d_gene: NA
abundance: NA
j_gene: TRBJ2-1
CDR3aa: CSASPRVEQFF
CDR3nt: TGCAGTGCCAGCCCCCGGGTAGAGCAGTTCTTC

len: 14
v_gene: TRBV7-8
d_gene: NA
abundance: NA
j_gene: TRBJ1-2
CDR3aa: CASSLGTGRCGYTF
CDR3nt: TGTGCCAGCAGCTTAGGGACGGGAAGGTGCGGCTACACCTTC

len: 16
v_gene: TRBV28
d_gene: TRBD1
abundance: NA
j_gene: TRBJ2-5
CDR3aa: CASSTRDSNIQETQYF
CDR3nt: TGTGCCAGCAGTACTCGGGACAGCAACATCCAAGAGACCCAGTACTTC

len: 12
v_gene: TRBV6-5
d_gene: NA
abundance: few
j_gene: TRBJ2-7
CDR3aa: CATRQSSYEQYF
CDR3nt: TGTGCCACACGACAGAGTTCCTACGAGCAGTACTTC

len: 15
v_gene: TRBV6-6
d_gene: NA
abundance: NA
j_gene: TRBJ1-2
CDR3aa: CASSRLTGLAGGYTF
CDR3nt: TGTGCCAGCAGTCGTCTAACGGGGTTAGCGGGTGGCTACACCTTC

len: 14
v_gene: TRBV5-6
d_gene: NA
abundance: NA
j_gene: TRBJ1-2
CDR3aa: CASSLGTSEYGYTF
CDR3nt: TGTGCCAGCAGCCTAGGGACATCGGAATATGGCTACACCTTC

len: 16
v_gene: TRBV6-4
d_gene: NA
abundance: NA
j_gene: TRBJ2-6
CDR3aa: CASSDLGISGANVLTF
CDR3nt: TGTGCCAGCAGTGATCTAGGAATCTCTGGGGCCAACGTCCTGACTTTC

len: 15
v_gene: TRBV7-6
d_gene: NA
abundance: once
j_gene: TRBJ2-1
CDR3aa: CASSLADRGNNEQFF
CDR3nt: TGTGCCAGCAGCTTAGCAGATCGGGGAAACAATGAGCAGTTCTTC

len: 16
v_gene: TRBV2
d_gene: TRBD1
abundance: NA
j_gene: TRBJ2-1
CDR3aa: CASNFLGDRGDNEQFF
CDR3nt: TGTGCCAGCAACTTTCTTGGGGACAGGGGGGACAATGAGCAGTTCTTC

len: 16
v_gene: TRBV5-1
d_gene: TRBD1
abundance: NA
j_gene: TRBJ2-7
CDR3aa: CASSLQGQGRSYEQYF
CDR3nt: TGCGCCAGCAGCCTGCAGGGACAGGGTCGCTCCTACGAGCAGTACTTC

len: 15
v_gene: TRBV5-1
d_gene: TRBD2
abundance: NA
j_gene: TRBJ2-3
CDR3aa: CASSFLAGVTDTQYF
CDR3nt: TGCGCCAGCAGCTTCCTAGCGGGGGTCACAGATACGCAGTATTTT

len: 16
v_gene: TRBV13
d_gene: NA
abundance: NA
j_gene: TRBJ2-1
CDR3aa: CASSPRGGGSYNEQFF
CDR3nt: TGTGCCAGCAGCCCGAGAGGGGGGGGTTCCTACAATGAGCAGTTCTTC

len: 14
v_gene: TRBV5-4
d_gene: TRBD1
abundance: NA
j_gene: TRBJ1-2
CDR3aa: CASSLGRDSYGYTF
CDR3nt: TGTGCCAGCAGCTTAGGCCGGGACAGCTATGGCTACACCTTC

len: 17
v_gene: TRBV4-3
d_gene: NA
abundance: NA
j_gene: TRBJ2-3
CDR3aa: CASSQEIDIDYTDTQYF
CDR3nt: TGCGCCAGCAGCCAAGAGATCGACATCGATTACACAGATACGCAGTATTTT

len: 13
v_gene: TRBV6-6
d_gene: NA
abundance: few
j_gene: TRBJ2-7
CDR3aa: CAISLGEAGEQYF
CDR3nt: TGTGCCATCAGCCTAGGGGAAGCGGGCGAGCAGTACTTC

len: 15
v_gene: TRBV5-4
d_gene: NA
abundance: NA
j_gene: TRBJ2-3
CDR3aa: CASSLEQGRTDTQYF
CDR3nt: TGTGCCAGCAGCTTGGAACAGGGAAGAACAGATACGCAGTATTTT

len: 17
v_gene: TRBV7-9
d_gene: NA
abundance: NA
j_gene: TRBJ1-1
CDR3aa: CASSLVPPWAGHTEAFF
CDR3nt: TGTGCCAGCAGCTTAGTCCCACCCTGGGCAGGGCACACTGAAGCTTTCTTT

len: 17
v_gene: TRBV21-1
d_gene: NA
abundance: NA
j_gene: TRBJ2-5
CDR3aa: CASSLHVEGRTTETQYF
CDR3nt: TGTGCCAGCAGTCTTCATGTGGAGGGGAGGACGACGGAGACCCAGTACTTC

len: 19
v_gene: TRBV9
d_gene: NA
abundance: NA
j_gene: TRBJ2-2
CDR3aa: CASSAGTGSSDTRTGELFF
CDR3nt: TGTGCCAGCAGCGCAGGCACCGGGAGTAGCGACACGAGAACCGGGGAGCTGTTTTTT

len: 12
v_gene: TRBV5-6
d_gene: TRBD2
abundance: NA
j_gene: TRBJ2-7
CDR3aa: CASSYQWREEYF
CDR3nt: TGTGCCAGCAGCTATCAGTGGCGGGAGGAGTACTTC

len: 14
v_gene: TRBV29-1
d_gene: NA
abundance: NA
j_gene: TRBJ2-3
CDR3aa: CSVDSGVGTDTLYF
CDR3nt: TGCAGCGTTGATTCGGGGGTGGGCACAGATACGCTGTATTTT

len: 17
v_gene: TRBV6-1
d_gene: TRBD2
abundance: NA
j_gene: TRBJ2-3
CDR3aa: CASSGVLAVPSTDTQYF
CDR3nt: TGTGCCAGCAGTGGGGTCCTAGCGGTCCCTAGCACAGATACGCAGTATTTT

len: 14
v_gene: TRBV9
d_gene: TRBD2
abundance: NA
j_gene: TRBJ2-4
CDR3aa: CASSVAGGRDIQYF
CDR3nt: TGTGCCAGCAGCGTAGCTGGAGGGAGGGACATTCAGTACTTC

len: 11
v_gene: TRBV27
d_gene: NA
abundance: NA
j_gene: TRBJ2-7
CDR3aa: CASSRTYEQYF
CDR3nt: TGTGCCAGCAGCCGTACCTACGAGCAGTACTTC

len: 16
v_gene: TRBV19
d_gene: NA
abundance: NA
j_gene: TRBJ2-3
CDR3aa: CASRHDVGGGTDTQYF
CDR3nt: TGTGCCAGTAGACATGATGTGGGAGGAGGCACAGATACGCAGTATTTT

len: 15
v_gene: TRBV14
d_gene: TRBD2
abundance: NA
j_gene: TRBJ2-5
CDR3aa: CASSRTSGIQETQYF
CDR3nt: TGTGCCAGCAGCCGCACTAGCGGGATCCAAGAGACCCAGTACTTC

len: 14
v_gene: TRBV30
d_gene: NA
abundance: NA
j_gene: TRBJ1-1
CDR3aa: CAWSVNSLVTEAFF
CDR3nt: TGTGCCTGGAGTGTAAACAGTCTCGTCACTGAAGCTTTCTTT

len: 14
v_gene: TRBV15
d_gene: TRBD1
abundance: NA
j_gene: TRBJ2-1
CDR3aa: CATGDRRLSAEQFF
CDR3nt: TGTGCCACCGGGGACAGGCGACTTTCTGCTGAGCAGTTCTTC

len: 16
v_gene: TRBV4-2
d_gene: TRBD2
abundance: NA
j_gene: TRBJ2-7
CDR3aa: CASSPRLREGSYEQYF
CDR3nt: TGTGCCAGCAGCCCGAGATTGCGGGAGGGGTCCTACGAGCAGTACTTC

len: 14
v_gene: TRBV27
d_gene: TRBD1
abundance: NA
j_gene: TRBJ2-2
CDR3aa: CASRGQGKTGELFF
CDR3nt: TGTGCCAGCAGGGGACAGGGGAAAACCGGGGAGCTGTTTTTT

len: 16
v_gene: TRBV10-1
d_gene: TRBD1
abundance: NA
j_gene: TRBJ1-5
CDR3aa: CASSESEGAGGQPQHF
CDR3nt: TGCGCCAGCAGTGAGTCGGAGGGGGCAGGCGGCCAGCCCCAGCATTTT

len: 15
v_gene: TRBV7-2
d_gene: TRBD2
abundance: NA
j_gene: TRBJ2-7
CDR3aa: CASSLSGRATYEQYF
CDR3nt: TGTGCCAGCAGCCTCAGCGGGAGGGCTACCTACGAGCAGTACTTC

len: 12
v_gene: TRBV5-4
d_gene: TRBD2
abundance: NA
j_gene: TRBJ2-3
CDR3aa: CASSRPGGAQYF
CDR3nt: TGTGCCAGCAGCCGTCCGGGGGGGGCGCAGTATTTT

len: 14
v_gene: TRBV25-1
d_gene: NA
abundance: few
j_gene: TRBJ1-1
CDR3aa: CASSELRVDTEAFF
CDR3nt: TGTGCCAGCAGTGAACTGAGGGTGGACACTGAAGCTTTCTTT

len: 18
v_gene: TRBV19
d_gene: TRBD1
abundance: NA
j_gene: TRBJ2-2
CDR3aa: CASSIEWTGHPNTGELFF
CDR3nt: TGTGCCAGTAGTATAGAGTGGACAGGACACCCGAACACCGGGGAGCTGTTTTTT

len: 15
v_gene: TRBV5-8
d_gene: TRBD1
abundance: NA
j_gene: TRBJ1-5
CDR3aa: CASSETGESNQPQHF
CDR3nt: TGTGCCAGCAGCGAGACAGGGGAGTCTAATCAGCCCCAGCATTTT

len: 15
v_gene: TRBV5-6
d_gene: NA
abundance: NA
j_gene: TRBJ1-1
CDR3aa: CASSFWGQGSTEAFF
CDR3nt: TGTGCCAGCAGCTTCTGGGGGCAGGGGAGTACTGAAGCTTTCTTT

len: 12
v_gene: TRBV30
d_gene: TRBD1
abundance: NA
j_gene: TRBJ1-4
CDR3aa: CAGDRGQEKLFF
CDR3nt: TGTGCCGGGGACAGGGGGCAAGAAAAACTGTTTTTT

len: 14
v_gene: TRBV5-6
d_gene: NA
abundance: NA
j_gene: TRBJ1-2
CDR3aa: CASSLEGGADGYTF
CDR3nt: TGTGCCAGCAGCTTGGAAGGGGGGGCGGATGGCTACACCTTC

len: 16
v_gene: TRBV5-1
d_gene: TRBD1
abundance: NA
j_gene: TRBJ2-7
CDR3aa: CASSLITGTDSSEQYF
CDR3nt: TGCGCCAGCAGCTTAATTACCGGGACAGACTCCTCCGAGCAGTACTTC

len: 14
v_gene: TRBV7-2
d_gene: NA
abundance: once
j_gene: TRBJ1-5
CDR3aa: CASSSGRGAQPQHF
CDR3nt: TGTGCCAGCAGCTCCGGTAGGGGTGCGCAGCCCCAGCATTTT

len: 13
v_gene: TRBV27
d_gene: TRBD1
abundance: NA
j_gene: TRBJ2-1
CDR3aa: CASSHRGLNEQFF
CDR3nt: TGTGCCAGCAGCCACAGGGGGCTGAATGAGCAGTTCTTC